The rows below give T cell receptor beta chains drawn from one sample of a study of response to subunit inactivated influenza vaccine. TCRdb recomputed calls from the RT-PCR reads with MiXCR, one row per CDR3 protein. The profile shows about 570,000 distinct CDR3 sequences, 10% to 15% of them singletons. The sample here was PBMCs from blood, taken on the day of vaccination. These receptors all come from a man aged 45-65 years who received an inactivated influenza vaccine. Both conserved end residues are part of each CDR3. D genes are given only for firm matches. The size entry is marked missing in some rows and otherwise reads once, few, many or a size class.

j_gene | v_gene | abundance | len | d_gene | CDR3nt | CDR3aa
TRBJ2-1 | TRBV7-9 | few | 15 | NA | TGTGCCAGCAGCTTAGTCGTTGCGCTCTACAATGAGCAGTTCTTC | CASSLVVALYNEQFF
TRBJ2-5 | TRBV9 | NA | 14 | TRBD1 | TGTGCCAGCAGCGTAGGACAGGGACAGCAGACCCAGTACTTC | CASSVGQGQQTQYF
TRBJ2-7 | TRBV7-8 | NA | 14 | NA | TGTGCCAGCAGCTTAGAGTTAGGGGACTACGAGCAGTACTTC | CASSLELGDYEQYF
TRBJ2-1 | TRBV5-1 | many | 14 | NA | TGCGCCAGCAGCCTCGACACAGGGCGCAATGAGCAGTTCTTC | CASSLDTGRNEQFF
TRBJ1-5 | TRBV20-1 | many | 16 | NA | TGCAGTGCTCCCGAGATTGAGGCTTATAGCAATCAGCCCCAGCATTTT | CSAPEIEAYSNQPQHF
TRBJ1-2 | TRBV3-1 | few | 14 | NA | TGTGCCAGCAGCCGACTCGGCAGGAGCTATGGCTACACCTTC | CASSRLGRSYGYTF
TRBJ1-1 | TRBV2 | many | 12 | NA | TGTGCCAGCAGTGAGACTTCCACTGAAGCTTTCTTT | CASSETSTEAFF
TRBJ1-2 | TRBV19 | NA | 14 | NA | TGTGCCAGTAGTATCCCCGGGACGGCATATGGCTACACCTTC | CASSIPGTAYGYTF
TRBJ2-2 | TRBV12-3/TRBV12-4 | NA | 17 | NA | TGTGCCAGCAACTACCGTGGGGCCGGGAGATGGACCGGGGAGCTGTTTTTT | CASNYRGAGRWTGELFF
TRBJ2-1 | TRBV6-2/TRBV6-3 | NA | 17 | NA | TGTGCCAGCAGTTACACAAAGGAGGAGATCAACTACAATGAGCAGTTCTTC | CASSYTKEEINYNEQFF
TRBJ2-2 | TRBV4-3 | many | 15 | NA | TGCGCCAGCAGCCAAGGCGCGCCAGCGACCGGGGAGCTGTTTTTT | CASSQGAPATGELFF
TRBJ2-1 | TRBV29-1 | NA | 15 | TRBD1 | TGCAGCGTTGAGGGCCGGGACAGGAACTACAATGAGCAGTTCTTC | CSVEGRDRNYNEQFF
TRBJ2-3 | TRBV6-5 | few | 18 | TRBD2 | TGTGCCAGCAGTTACTCCGCGGGACTAGCGGGAAAGATAGATACGCAGTATTTT | CASSYSAGLAGKIDTQYF
TRBJ2-2 | TRBV5-1 | many | 15 | NA | TGCGCCAGCAGCACCCCCGGGCCCGAGCCCGGGGAGCTGTTTTTT | CASSTPGPEPGELFF
TRBJ2-3 | TRBV12-3/TRBV12-4 | NA | 17 | TRBD1 | TGTGCCAGCAGTTCCTTCGGGACAGGGTTTAGCACAGATACGCAGTATTTT | CASSSFGTGFSTDTQYF
TRBJ1-1 | TRBV12-3/TRBV12-4 | many | 14 | TRBD1 | TGTGCCAGCAATGATGGACAGGGAAACACTGAAGCTTTCTTT | CASNDGQGNTEAFF
TRBJ2-7 | TRBV28 | many | 16 | TRBD1 | TGTGCCAGCAGTCGATTTTCTAGGACAGGATTCTTCGAGCAGTACTTC | CASSRFSRTGFFEQYF
TRBJ2-1 | TRBV20-1 | NA | 16 | NA | TGCAGTGCTAGAGATCATCTGAGGACCCTTCGGCATGAGCAGTTCTTC | CSARDHLRTLRHEQFF
TRBJ2-7 | TRBV12-3/TRBV12-4 | NA | 16 | TRBD1 | TGTGCCAGCAGTCCCCTGGGACAGGGACCTGTAGGAGAGCAGTACTTC | CASSPLGQGPVGEQYF
TRBJ2-7 | TRBV12-3/TRBV12-4 | NA | 14 | TRBD1 | TGTGCCAGCAGTCCCCCGACAGGGGTCTACGAGCAGTACTTC | CASSPPTGVYEQYF
TRBJ2-1 | TRBV28 | NA | 14 | NA | TGTGCCAGCGCGACGGGCGGTTCCTACAATGAGCAGTTCTTC | CASATGGSYNEQFF
TRBJ2-3 | TRBV4-3 | many | 15 | TRBD2 | TGCGCCAGCAGCCAAGACGCGGGGGGCACAGATACGCAGTATTTT | CASSQDAGGTDTQYF
TRBJ2-1 | TRBV27 | few | 15 | NA | TGTGCCAGCAGTTTATCTGTCGGGAACTACAATGAGCAGTTCTTC | CASSLSVGNYNEQFF
TRBJ2-7 | TRBV7-8 | few | 17 | NA | TGTGCCAGCAGCTTAGCCCGACAGCCACCGACAAACTACGAGCAGTACTTC | CASSLARQPPTNYEQYF
TRBJ1-1 | TRBV5-1 | few | 14 | TRBD1 | TGCGCCAGCAGCTCGGGGGGACAGGGAACTGAAGCTTTCTTT | CASSSGGQGTEAFF
TRBJ2-2 | TRBV14 | NA | 19 | TRBD1 | TGTGCCAGCAGCCTACCAATGGACAGGGGGAGTTTCGGAACCGGGGAGCTGTTTTTT | CASSLPMDRGSFGTGELFF
TRBJ2-1 | TRBV27 | few | 13 | NA | TGTGCCAGCAGTTTATTCCTCTACAATGAGCAGTTCTTC | CASSLFLYNEQFF
TRBJ2-6 | TRBV4-1 | many | 17 | TRBD1 | TGCGCCAGCAGCCAAGTACCAGGGGGTTTTGGGGCCAACGTCCTGACTTTC | CASSQVPGGFGANVLTF
TRBJ2-5 | TRBV4-1 | NA | 14 | NA | TGCGCCAGCAGCCAAGATCCCAGACAAGAGACCCAGTACTTC | CASSQDPRQETQYF
TRBJ2-2 | TRBV12-3/TRBV12-4 | NA | 15 | TRBD1 | TGTGCCAGCAGCCAACCGACAGGGGTCGCCGGGGAGCTGTTTTTT | CASSQPTGVAGELFF
TRBJ2-3 | TRBV11-3 | NA | 17 | NA | TGTGCCAGCAGTCCCACCCCAGGGTGGCGGGGCACAGATACGCAGTATTTT | CASSPTPGWRGTDTQYF
TRBJ2-1 | TRBV5-1 | many | 13 | NA | TGCGCCAGCAGCTCCTCCAGGGGAGATGAGCAGTTCTTC | CASSSSRGDEQFF
TRBJ2-7 | TRBV7-2 | few | 13 | NA | TGTGCCAGCAGCTTATTATTACGAGCTGAGCAGTACTTC | CASSLLLRAEQYF
TRBJ2-7 | TRBV20-1 | NA | 13 | NA | TGCAGTGCTAGTTCGGGTAATGGCGACGAGCAGTACTTC | CSASSGNGDEQYF
TRBJ1-1 | TRBV7-8 | few | 14 | NA | TGTGCCAGCAGCAGAGCGCGGGGTGGCACTGAAGCTTTCTTT | CASSRARGGTEAFF
TRBJ2-7 | TRBV9 | many | 12 | NA | TGTGCCAGCATAAAACTTCGGTACGAGCAGTACTTC | CASIKLRYEQYF
TRBJ2-5 | TRBV5-1 | once | 15 | TRBD1 | TGCGCCAGCAGCAAACAGGGGACCGGGCAAGAGACCCAGTACTTC | CASSKQGTGQETQYF